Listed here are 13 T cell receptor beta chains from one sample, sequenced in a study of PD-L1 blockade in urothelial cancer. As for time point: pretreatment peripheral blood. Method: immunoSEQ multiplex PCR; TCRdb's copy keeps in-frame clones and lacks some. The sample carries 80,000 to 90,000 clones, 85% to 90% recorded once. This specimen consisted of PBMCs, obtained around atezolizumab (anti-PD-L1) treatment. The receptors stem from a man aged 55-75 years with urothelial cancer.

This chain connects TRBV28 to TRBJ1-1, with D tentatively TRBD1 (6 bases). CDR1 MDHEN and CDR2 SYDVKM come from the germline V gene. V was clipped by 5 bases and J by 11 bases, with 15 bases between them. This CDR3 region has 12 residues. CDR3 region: CASSVGTLRAFF. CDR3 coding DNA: TGTGCCAGCAGTGTTGGGACACTTCGGGCTTTCTTT.

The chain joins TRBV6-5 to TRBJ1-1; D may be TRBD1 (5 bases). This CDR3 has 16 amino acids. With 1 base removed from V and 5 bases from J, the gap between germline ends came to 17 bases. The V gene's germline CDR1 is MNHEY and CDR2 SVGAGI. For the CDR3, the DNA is TGTGCCAGCAGTTACTGGCAATCAGGGATCGGGACTGAAGCTTTCTTT. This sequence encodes CASSYWQSGIGTEAFF.

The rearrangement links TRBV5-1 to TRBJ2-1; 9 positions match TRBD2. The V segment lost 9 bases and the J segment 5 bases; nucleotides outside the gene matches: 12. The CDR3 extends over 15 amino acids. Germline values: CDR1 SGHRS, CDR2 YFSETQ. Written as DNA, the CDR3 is TGCGCCACCTCAGACGTTAGCGGGGGAAACAATGAGCAGTTCTTC. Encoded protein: CATSDVSGGNNEQFF.

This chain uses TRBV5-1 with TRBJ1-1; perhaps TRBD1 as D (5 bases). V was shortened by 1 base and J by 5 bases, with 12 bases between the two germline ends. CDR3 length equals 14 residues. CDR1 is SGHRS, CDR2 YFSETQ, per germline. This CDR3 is CASSLFGGATEAFF. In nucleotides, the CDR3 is TGCGCCAGCAGCTTGTTCGGTGGGGCAACTGAAGCTTTCTTT.

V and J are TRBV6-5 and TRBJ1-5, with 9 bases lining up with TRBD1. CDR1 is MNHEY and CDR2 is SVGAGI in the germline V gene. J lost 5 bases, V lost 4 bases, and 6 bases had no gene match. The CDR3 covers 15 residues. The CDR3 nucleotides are TGTGCCAGCAGTTCAAGAAGGACAGGGGATCAGCCCCAGCATTTT. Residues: CASSSRRTGDQPQHF.

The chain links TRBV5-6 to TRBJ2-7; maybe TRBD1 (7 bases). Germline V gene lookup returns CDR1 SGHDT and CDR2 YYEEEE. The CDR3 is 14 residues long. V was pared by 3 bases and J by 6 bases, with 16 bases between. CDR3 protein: CASSWGRGRGEQYF. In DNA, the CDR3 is TGTGCCAGCAGCTGGGGAAGGGGGCGGGGCGAGCAGTACTTC.

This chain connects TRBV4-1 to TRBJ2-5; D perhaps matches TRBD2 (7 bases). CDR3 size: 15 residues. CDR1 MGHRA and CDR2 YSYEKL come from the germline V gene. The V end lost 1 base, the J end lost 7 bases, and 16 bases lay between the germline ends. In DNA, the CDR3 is TGCGCCAGCAGCCAAGCGTTTAGGGGGGGAGGGACCCAGTACTTC. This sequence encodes CASSQAFRGGGTQYF.

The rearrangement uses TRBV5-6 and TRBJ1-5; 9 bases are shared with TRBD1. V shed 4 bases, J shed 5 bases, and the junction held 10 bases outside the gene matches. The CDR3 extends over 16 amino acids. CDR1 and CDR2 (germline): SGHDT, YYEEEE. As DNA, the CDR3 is TGTGCCAGCAGCCTCTCGGACAGGGGAAAGGATCAGCCCCAGCATTTT. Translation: CASSLSDRGKDQPQHF.

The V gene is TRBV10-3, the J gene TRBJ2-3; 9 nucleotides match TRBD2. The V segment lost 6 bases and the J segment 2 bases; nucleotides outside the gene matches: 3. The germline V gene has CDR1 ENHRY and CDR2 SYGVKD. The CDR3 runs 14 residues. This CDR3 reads CAISLAGDTDTQYF. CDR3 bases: TGTGCCATCAGCTTAGCGGGAGACACAGATACGCAGTATTTT.

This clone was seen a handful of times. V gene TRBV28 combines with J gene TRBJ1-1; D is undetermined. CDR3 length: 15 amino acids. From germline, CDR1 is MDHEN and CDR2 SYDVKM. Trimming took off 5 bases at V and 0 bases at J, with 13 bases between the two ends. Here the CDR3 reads CASSPPGGMNTEAFF. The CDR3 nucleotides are TGTGCCAGCAGTCCCCCGGGAGGGATGAACACTGAAGCTTTCTTT.

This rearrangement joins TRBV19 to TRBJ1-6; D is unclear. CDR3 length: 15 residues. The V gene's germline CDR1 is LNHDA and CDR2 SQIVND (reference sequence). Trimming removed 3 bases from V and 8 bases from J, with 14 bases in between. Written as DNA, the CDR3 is TGTGCCAGTAGTATCCGTGGCACGAGGGATTCACCCCTCCACTTT. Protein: CASSIRGTRDSPLHF.

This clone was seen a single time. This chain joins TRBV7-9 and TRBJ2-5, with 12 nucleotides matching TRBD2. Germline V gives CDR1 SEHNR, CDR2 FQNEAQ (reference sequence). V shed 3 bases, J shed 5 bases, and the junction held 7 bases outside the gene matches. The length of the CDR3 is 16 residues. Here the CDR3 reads CASSFPSGGADETQYF. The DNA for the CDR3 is TGTGCCAGCAGCTTCCCTAGCGGGGGGGCGGACGAGACCCAGTACTTC.

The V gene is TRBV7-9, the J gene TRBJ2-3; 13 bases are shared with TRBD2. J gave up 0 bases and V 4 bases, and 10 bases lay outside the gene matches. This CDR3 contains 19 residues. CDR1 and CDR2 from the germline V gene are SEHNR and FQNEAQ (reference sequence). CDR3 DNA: TGTGCCAGCAGCTCACGGGGACTAGCGGGGCCCACTAGCACAGATACGCAGTATTTT. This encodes CASSSRGLAGPTSTDTQYF.